The clone carrying this T cell receptor beta chain was observed at least ten times. Antigen unknown. The CDR3 extends over 14 amino acids. V lost 7 bases to trimming and J lost 1 base, with 11 bases between them. Looked up from germline, CDR1 is SNHLY and CDR2 is FYNNEI. This entry is derived from a study of early T cells in non-severe SARS-CoV-2 infection. Study at large: Alpha and beta chains were unpaired, from unsorted whole-blood bulk RNA.

Molecules of cDNA were individually given unique molecular identifiers that were attached to them. TCRdb ran MiXCR on the 5' RACE reads and lists one entry per CDR3 protein. The sample has under 95,000 distinct CDR3 sequences, 12% seen once. Overall study findings and caveats: Matching with VDJdb favored anti-spike CD8 responses (missing private and CD4 specificities).

This sequence was found in an adult who was a healthcare worker with PCR-confirmed SARS-CoV-2 infection or an uninfected control (not recorded which). This rearrangement joins TRBV2 to TRBJ1-5; D ambiguous. The source material was whole blood. CDR3: CASTQSRSNQPQHF. In DNA, the CDR3 is TGTGCCAGCACTCAGAGTCGGAGCAATCAGCCCCAGCATTTT.